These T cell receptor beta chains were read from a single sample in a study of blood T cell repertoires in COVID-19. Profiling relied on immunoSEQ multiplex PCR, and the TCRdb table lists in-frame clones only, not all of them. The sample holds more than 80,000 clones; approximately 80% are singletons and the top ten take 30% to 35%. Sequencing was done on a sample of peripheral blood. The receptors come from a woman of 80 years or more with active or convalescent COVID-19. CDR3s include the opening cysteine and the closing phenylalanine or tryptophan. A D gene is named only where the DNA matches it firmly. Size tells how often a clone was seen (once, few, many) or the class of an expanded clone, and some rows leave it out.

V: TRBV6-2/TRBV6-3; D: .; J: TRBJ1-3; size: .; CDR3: CASSYLRVSGNTIYF; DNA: TGTGCCAGCAGTTACCTCCGGGTATCTGGAAACACCATATATTTT
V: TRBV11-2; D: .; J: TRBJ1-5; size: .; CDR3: CASSQAYNQPQHF; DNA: TGTGCCAGCAGTCAAGCCTACAATCAGCCCCAGCATTTT
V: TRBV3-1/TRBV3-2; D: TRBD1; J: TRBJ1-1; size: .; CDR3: CASSQGQGFAFF; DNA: TGTGCCAGCAGCCAAGGACAGGGATTTGCTTTCTTT
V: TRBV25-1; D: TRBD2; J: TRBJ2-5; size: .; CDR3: CASSETTSGAETQYF; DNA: TGTGCCAGCAGTGAAACGACTAGCGGGGCTGAGACCCAGTACTTC
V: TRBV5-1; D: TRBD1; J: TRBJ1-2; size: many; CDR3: CASSDEDRGRYGYTF; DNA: TGCGCCAGCAGCGACGAGGACAGGGGACGTTATGGCTACACCTTC
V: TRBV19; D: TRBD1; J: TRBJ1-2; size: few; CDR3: CASSIRAQGAGYGYTF; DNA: TGTGCCAGTAGTATAAGGGCCCAGGGGGCCGGCTATGGCTACACCTTC
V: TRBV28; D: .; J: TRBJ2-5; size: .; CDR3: CASSTNRETQYF; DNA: TGTGCCAGCAGCACCAACAGGGAGACCCAGTACTTC
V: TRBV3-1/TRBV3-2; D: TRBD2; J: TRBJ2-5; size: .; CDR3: CASSYGLAGGIGETQYF; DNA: TGTGCCAGCAGTTACGGACTAGCGGGAGGGATAGGAGAGACCCAGTACTTC
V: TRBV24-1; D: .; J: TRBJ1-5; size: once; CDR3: CATSDSLGGNLNQPQHF; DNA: TGTGCCACCAGTGATTCCTTGGGGGGAAACCTCAATCAGCCCCAGCATTTT
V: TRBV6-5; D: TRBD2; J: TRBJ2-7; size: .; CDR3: CATTLSLADEQYF; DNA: TGTGCCACCACCCTCTCACTAGCGGACGAGCAGTACTTC
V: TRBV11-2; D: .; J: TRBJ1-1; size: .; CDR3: CASSLDRGGLTEAFF; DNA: TGTGCCAGCAGCTTAGATAGGGGAGGGCTCACTGAAGCTTTCTTT
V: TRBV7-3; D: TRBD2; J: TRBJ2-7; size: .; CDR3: CASSTSGGGEQYF; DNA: TGTGCCAGCAGCACTAGCGGGGGCGGCGAGCAGTACTTC
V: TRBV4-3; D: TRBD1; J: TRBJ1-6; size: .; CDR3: CASSQGGIGGGNSPLHF; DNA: TGCGCCAGCAGCCAAGGCGGGATAGGGGGCGGAAATTCACCCCTCCACTTT
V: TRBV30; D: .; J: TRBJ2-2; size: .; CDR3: CATARLAQTGELFF; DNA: TGTGCCACCGCTCGCCTAGCGCAAACCGGGGAGCTGTTTTTT
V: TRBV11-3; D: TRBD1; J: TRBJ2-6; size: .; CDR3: CASSSPDRAGANVLTF; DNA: TGTGCCAGCAGCTCCCCCGACAGGGCTGGGGCCAACGTCCTGACTTTC
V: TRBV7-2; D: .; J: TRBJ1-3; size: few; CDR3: CASSLGLAGNTIYF; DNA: TGTGCCAGCAGCTTAGGGTTAGCTGGAAACACCATATATTTT
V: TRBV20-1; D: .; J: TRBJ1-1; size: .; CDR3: CSATRNTEAFF; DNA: TGCAGTGCTACTCGTAACACTGAAGCTTTCTTT
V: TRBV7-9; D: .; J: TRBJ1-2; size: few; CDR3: CASSFLSLGESGGYTF; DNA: TGTGCCAGCAGCTTTCTATCCCTCGGGGAGAGCGGTGGCTACACCTTC
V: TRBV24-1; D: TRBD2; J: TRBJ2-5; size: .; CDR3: CATSPAGGIQETQYF; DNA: TGTGCCACCAGTCCAGCGGGAGGGATCCAAGAGACCCAGTACTTC
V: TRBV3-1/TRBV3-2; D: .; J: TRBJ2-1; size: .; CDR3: CASSQGVSWISYNEQFF; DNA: TGTGCCAGCAGCCAAGGTGTTAGCTGGATCTCCTACAATGAGCAGTTCTTC
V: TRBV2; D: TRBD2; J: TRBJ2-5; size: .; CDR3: CASRTLAGDKETQYF; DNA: TGTGCCAGCAGGACTTTAGCGGGGGATAAAGAGACCCAGTACTTC
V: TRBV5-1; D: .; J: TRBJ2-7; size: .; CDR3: CASRASGYEQYF; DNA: TGCGCCAGCAGGGCGTCGGGTTACGAGCAGTACTTC
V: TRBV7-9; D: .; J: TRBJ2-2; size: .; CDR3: CASSLYTGELFF; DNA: TGTGCCAGCAGCCTATACACCGGGGAGCTGTTTTTT
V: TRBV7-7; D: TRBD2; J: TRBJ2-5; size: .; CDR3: CASSLASSGDQETQYF; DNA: TGTGCCAGCAGCTTAGCGTCTAGCGGGGACCAAGAGACCCAGTACTTC
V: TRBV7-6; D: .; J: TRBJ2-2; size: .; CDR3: CASSLEVGGELFF; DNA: TGTGCCAGCAGCTTAGAAGTCGGGGGGGAGCTGTTTTTT
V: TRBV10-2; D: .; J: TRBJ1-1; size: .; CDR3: CASSEPLDRAFF; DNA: TGCGCCAGCAGTGAGCCCCTCGATCGGGCTTTCTTT
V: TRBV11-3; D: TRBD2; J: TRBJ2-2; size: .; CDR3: CASSLGAAGAGELFF; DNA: TGTGCCAGCAGCTTAGGGGCAGCGGGAGCCGGGGAGCTGTTTTTT
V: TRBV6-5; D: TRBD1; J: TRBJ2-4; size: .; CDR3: CASNTGAFKNIQYF; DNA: TGTGCCAGCAATACAGGGGCATTCAAAAACATTCAGTACTTC
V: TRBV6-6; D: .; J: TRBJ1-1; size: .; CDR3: CAAGGGPNTEAFF; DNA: TGTGCCGCGGGCGGAGGGCCGAACACTGAAGCTTTCTTT
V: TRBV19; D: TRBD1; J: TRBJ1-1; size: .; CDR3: CASSNRGNTEAFF; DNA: TGTGCCAGTAGTAACAGGGGGAACACTGAAGCTTTCTTT
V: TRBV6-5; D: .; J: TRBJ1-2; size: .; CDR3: CASRRQTNYGYTF; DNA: TGTGCCAGCAGAAGACAGACTAACTATGGCTACACCTTC
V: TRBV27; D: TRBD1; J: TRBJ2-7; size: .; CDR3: CASSPRQGGEQYF; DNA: TGTGCCAGCAGTCCTCGACAGGGGGGAGAGCAGTACTTC